This T cell receptor (beta chain) emerged from a study of CD8+ T cells in alopecia areata. This clone appeared once. Its target is not known. The trim removed 5 bases at V and 2 bases at J, leaving 10 bases unmatched. The CDR3 totals 16 residues. Germline V gene lookup returns CDR1 SGHTA and CDR2 FQGNSA. Both peripheral blood and punch biopsies of lesional scalp skin were obtained from patients who had alopecia areata. Whole-study findings and limits: Mice showed clearer TCR sharing than patients did, a gap that was possibly HLA-related.

The sequencing template was cDNA reverse transcribed from extracted RNA. The table came from immunoSEQ multiplex PCR; TCRdb's copy has only in-frame clones and leaves some out. This sample carries more than 90,000 clones, more than 30% of them seen once, and the ten largest clones take 3% to 3.5%. The sequence was obtained from a human donor with alopecia areata. The chain joins TRBV7-2 to TRBJ2-3, with 7 nucleotides matching TRBD2. Sequenced sample: CD4+ T cells sorted from blood. The chain's CDR3 is CASSPSFGGTTDTQYF. CDR3 coding DNA: TGTGCCAGCAGCCCTTCTTTCGGGGGGACCACAGATACGCAGTATTTT.